The 17 T cell receptor beta chains below all came from one sample that was sequenced in a study of blood T cell repertoires in COVID-19. Measured with immunoSEQ multiplex PCR; TCRdb has only the in-frame clones, and not every one. The sample shows around 150,000 clones, around 93% of them seen only once. The sequenced sample was peripheral blood. Receptors were obtained from a man aged 25-45 years with COVID-19, enrolled during active disease.

The CDR3 loop is CASSPPDSRAKNIQYF. DNA of the CDR3: TGTGCCAGCAGCCCTCCGGACAGTCGAGCCAAAAACATTCAGTACTTC. The chain is built from TRBV9 and TRBJ2-4, with a weak D call TRBD1 (6 bases). Trimming stripped 4 bases from V and 0 bases from J, with 14 bases between. This CDR3 is 16 amino acids long. Germline values: CDR1 SGDLS, CDR2 YYNGEE.

This clone was counted only a few times. The chain recombines TRBV10-3 with TRBJ1-2; 7 nucleotides align to TRBD1. The CDR3 covers 15 residues. Looked up from germline, CDR1 is ENHRY and CDR2 is SYGVKD. V gave up 6 bases and J gave up 2 bases; unmatched junction bases: 9. The CDR3 here is CAIRQGENWNYGYTF. CDR3 DNA sequence: TGTGCCATCAGGCAGGGGGAGAACTGGAACTATGGCTACACCTTC.

The V gene is TRBV30, the J gene TRBJ2-3; the match to TRBD2 covers 12 bases. Germline values: CDR1 GTSNPN, CDR2 SVGIG (reference sequence). The CDR3 has 15 amino acids. The V gene end was trimmed by 7 bases and the J gene end by 2 bases; junction bases not matched to a gene: 7. The CDR3 nucleotides read TGTGCCTCGAATGGACTAGCGGGACCCACAGATACGCAGTATTTT. It specifies CASNGLAGPTDTQYF.

The V gene is TRBV7-2, the J gene TRBJ1-4; no clear D. Germline lookup yields CDR1 SGHTA and CDR2 FQGNSA. The CDR3 sequence is 15 residues long. V lost 5 bases, J lost 0 bases, and 10 bases lay in between. CDR3 sequence (DNA): TGTGCCAGCAGCCCCGGTGATACAACTAATGAAAAACTGTTTTTT. It codes for CASSPGDTTNEKLFF.

A remark on this clone: It is unclear where the CDR3 begins or ends on the DNA, so no DNA is shown, and the CDR3 is as TCRdb lists it. V is TRBV2 and J is TRBJ2-5; the table's D call TRBD1 went unverified against the DNA. Germline CDR1 reads SNHLY; CDR2 reads FYNNEI. The CDR3 is 14 amino acids long, termini counted. CDR3 loop: CASSSSAGGQTQYF.

The rearrangement joins TRBV19 to TRBJ2-7; 8 bases match TRBD2. The CDR3 sequence is 14 residues long. Germline V gives CDR1 LNHDA, CDR2 SQIVND (reference sequence). V gave up 3 bases and J gave up 3 bases; unmatched junction bases: 4. Here the CDR3 reads CASSMAGGDYEQYF. CDR3 DNA sequence: TGTGCCAGTAGTATGGCGGGGGGCGACTACGAGCAGTACTTC.

This clone occurred once. The rearrangement joins TRBV30 to TRBJ1-5, with 7 positions matching TRBD1. V lost 4 bases and J lost 3; bases outside the gene matches: 6. This CDR3 is 14 amino acids long. CDR1 and CDR2 from the germline V gene are GTSNPN and SVGIG (reference sequence). The CDR3 DNA follows: TGTGCCTGGACCCGGGACAGTACCAATCAGCCCCAGCATTTT. It codes for CAWTRDSTNQPQHF.

The chain links TRBV19 to TRBJ1-1; D is perhaps TRBD1 (5 bases). Looked up from germline, CDR1 is LNHDA and CDR2 is SQIVND (reference sequence). The CDR3 has 15 residues. V lost 5 bases and J lost 0, with 13 bases in between. The CDR3 here is CASSPQGAMNTEAFF. The CDR3 bases are TGTGCCAGTAGTCCCCAAGGGGCGATGAACACTGAAGCTTTCTTT.

The chain combines TRBV5-4 with TRBJ2-3, with D hard to call. The V gene's germline CDR1 is SGHNT and CDR2 YYREEE (reference sequence). CDR3 length: 13 amino acids. V lost 4 bases and J 4 bases, leaving 10 bases between the germline ends. CDR3 coding DNA: TGTGCCAGCAGCCTCCCCCTTCCAGATACGCAGTATTTT. Amino acids: CASSLPLPDTQYF.

The chain joins TRBV10-3 to TRBJ1-4; D call uncertain. The CDR3 runs to 17 residues. Trimming took 3 bases from V and 0 from J, leaving 14 bases between them. Germline CDR1 reads ENHRY; CDR2 reads SYGVKD. The chain's CDR3 is CAISDGETVATNEKLFF. The CDR3 DNA is TGTGCCATCAGTGACGGGGAGACGGTTGCAACTAATGAAAAACTGTTTTTT.

The chain carries TRBV6-5 and TRBJ2-5, with 8 bases lining up with TRBD2. The CDR3 runs 16 residues. Germline CDR1 MNHEY, CDR2 SVGAGI. J lost 4 bases, V lost 4 bases, and 11 bases had no gene match. CDR3 sequence (DNA): TGTGCCAGCAGTTCCGAGCGAGCGGGGGACCGAGAGACCCAGTACTTC. Its protein product is CASSSERAGDRETQYF.

For the CDR3, the DNA is TGTGCCAGCAGCTTAATGTCTAGCGGGGAGTACAATGAGCAGTTCTTC. Its protein product is CASSLMSSGEYNEQFF. The rearrangement uses TRBV11-3 and TRBJ2-1, with 9 bases that match TRBD2. The CDR3 loop spans 16 amino acids. Trimming cost V 2 bases and J 4 bases; bases outside gene matches: 6. The V gene's germline CDR1 is SGHNT and CDR2 YENEEA.

The chain couples TRBV9 to TRBJ2-1, with 7 bases fitting TRBD2. V was clipped by 3 bases and J by 0 bases; unmatched bases: 6. The CDR3 spans 16 residues. Per the germline V gene, CDR1 is SGDLS and CDR2 is YYNGEE. The CDR3 DNA reads TGTGCCAGCAGCGGCGAGGGAGGGCCCTCCTACAATGAGCAGTTCTTC. Protein: CASSGEGGPSYNEQFF.

The chain links TRBV15 to TRBJ1-3; 7 positions match TRBD1. This CDR3 is 14 amino acids long. V was pared by 9 bases and J by 0 bases, with 5 bases of the junction left unmatched. From germline, CDR1 is LNHNV and CDR2 YYDKDF (reference sequence). The CDR3 DNA sequence: TGTGCCACGGGCGACAGGGCCTCTGGAAACACCATATATTTT. It encodes CATGDRASGNTIYF.

This chain uses TRBV18 with TRBJ1-3; D might be TRBD1 (5 bases). The germline gives CDR1 KGHSH, CDR2 LQKENI. Trimming stripped 1 base from V and 0 bases from J, with 10 bases between. This CDR3 spans 16 amino acids. The CDR3 bases are TGTGCCAGCTCACCACAGGGGATTAGCTCTGGAAACACCATATATTTT. Translated, it gives CASSPQGISSGNTIYF.

The rearrangement uses TRBV10-3 and TRBJ2-7; possible D gene TRBD2, 6 bases. Germline V gene data show CDR1 as ENHRY and CDR2 as SYGVKD. Trimming shortened V by 4 bases and J by 2 bases, and 15 bases separated the two germline ends. The CDR3 runs to 15 residues. CDR3 nucleotide sequence: TGTGCCATCAGTGGGTGGGGGGATCAGGCCTACGAGCAGTACTTC. The encoded protein is CAISGWGDQAYEQYF.

This rearrangement joins TRBV7-9 to TRBJ1-1; D is possibly TRBD1 (6 bases). There are 10 residues in the CDR3. CDR1 and CDR2 from the germline V gene are SEHNR and FQNEAQ (reference sequence). V was trimmed by 11 bases and J by 8 bases, leaving 12 bases between them. The CDR3 here is CAARTDEAFF. CDR3 nucleotides: TGTGCCGCCAGGACAGACGAAGCTTTCTTT.